This TCR beta chain originates from a study of regulatory T cells in long-lasting Graves disease. Germline V lookup: CDR1 SGHAT, CDR2 FQNNGV. Trimming stripped 8 bases from V and 0 bases from J, with 31 bases between. This CDR3 contains 20 residues. The time point is: persistent/refractory GD, antithyroid drugs over 5 years with positive TRAb. The TCR library was made from RNA extracted from PBMCs. In this sample, this clonotype turned up many times. Both iRepertoire HTBI primers and Arm-PCR of CDR3 regions were used to build the TCR beta libraries. In TCRdb, the multiplex PCR reads were re-called with MiXCR into one record per CDR3 protein. The sample includes about 470,000 distinct CDR3 sequences, around 20% seen only once; the top ten take 7% to 10%.

Specimen: peripheral blood mononuclear cells (PBMCs), collected when the disease was refractory, from a patient treated with antithyroid drugs. The TCR sequence derives from a female donor with Graves disease. J is TRBJ1-1 and V is TRBV11-2; tentatively, D is TRBD1 (5 bases). CDR3 in DNA: TGTGCCAGCCGCCTGGGTTCCGGGACCGAGGAGAGCTATATGAACACTGAAGCTTTCTTT. This gives the protein CASRLGSGTEESYMNTEAFF.